This is a list of T cell receptor beta chains from one sample in a study of CD8+CD57+ T cells in acquired aplastic anemia. In TCRdb, the reads were re-called with MiXCR into one record per CDR3 protein. The sample consists of about 290,000 distinct CDR3 sequences, 45% to 65% of them appearing once. The specimen was sorted CD4+, CD8+, or CD8+CD57+ T cells (not recorded which) from PBMCs. Source of these receptors: a human donor with aplastic anemia. The conserved cysteine and the conserved F or W are not part of the CDR3 here. Size tells how often a clone was seen (once, few, many) or the class of an expanded clone, and some rows leave it out.

size: .
V: TRBV20-1
J: TRBJ1-5
CDR3: SAREAGGRNQPQH

size: many
V: TRBV6-1
J: TRBJ1-2
CDR3: ASSEQKGAEGYT

size: .
V: TRBV7-9
J: TRBJ2-1
CDR3: ASSPRDRELYSEQF

size: .
V: TRBV20-1
J: TRBJ1-2
CDR3: SARGGQAPGYT

size: .
V: TRBV19
J: TRBJ2-7
CDR3: ASSPGTSGRADEQY

size: .
V: TRBV12-3/TRBV12-4
J: TRBJ1-6
CDR3: ASRAPGSSYNSPLH

size: .
V: TRBV2
J: TRBJ2-3
CDR3: ASTKLAGGEDTQY

size: .
V: TRBV6-1
J: TRBJ2-5
CDR3: ASSQWTGPPQETQY

size: many
V: TRBV6-5
J: TRBJ1-2
CDR3: ASTSWDGRNGYT

size: .
V: TRBV9
J: TRBJ2-7
CDR3: ASSANPGLAGEQD

size: .
V: TRBV7-3
J: TRBJ2-2
CDR3: ASSSPVGPRSGELF